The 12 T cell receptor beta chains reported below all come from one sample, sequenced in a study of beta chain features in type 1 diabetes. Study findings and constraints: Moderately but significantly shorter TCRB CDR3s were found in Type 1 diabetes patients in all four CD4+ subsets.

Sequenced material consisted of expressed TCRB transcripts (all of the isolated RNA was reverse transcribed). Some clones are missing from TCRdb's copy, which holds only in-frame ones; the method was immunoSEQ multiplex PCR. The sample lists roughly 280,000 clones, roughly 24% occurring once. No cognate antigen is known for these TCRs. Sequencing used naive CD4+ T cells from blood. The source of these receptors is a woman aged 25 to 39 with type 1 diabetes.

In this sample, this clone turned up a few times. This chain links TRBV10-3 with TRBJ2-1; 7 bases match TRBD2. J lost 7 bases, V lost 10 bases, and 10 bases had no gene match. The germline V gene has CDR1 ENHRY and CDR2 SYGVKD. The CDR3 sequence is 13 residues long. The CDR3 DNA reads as TGTGCCACCGCTGCGGGAGCGGGGAATGAGCAGTTCTTC. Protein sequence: CATAAGAGNEQFF.

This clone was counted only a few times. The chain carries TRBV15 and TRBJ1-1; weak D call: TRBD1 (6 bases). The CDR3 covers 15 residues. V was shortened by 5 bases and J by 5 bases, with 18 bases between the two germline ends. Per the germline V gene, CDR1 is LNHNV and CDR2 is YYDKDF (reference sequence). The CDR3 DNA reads TGTGCCACCAGCCGCGGGGGGCAGGGAGGGACTGAAGCTTTCTTT. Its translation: CATSRGGQGGTEAFF.

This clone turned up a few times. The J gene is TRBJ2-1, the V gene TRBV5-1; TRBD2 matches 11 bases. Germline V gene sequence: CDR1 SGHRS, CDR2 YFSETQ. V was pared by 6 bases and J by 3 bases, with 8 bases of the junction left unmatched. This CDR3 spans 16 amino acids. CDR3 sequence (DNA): TGCGCCAGCACACCCGCCGGGACTAGCGGCTACAATGAGCAGTTCTTC. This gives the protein CASTPAGTSGYNEQFF.

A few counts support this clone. CDR3 coding DNA: TGTGCCACCAACGAGAGATATAGCAATCAGCCCCAGCATTTT. Its protein is CATNERYSNQPQHF. This chain connects TRBV19 to TRBJ1-5; no clear D. Germline V CDR1 and CDR2: LNHDA, SQIVND (reference sequence). V was cut by 10 bases and J by 0 bases, with 13 bases left in between. The CDR3 spans 14 residues.

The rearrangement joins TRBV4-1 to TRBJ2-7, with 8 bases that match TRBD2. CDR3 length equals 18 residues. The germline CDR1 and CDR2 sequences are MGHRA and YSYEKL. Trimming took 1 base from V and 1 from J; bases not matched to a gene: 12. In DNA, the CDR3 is TGCGCCAGCAGCCAAGGTCCGAGGAGCGGGAGAAGGTCCTACGAGCAGTACTTC. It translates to CASSQGPRSGRRSYEQYF.

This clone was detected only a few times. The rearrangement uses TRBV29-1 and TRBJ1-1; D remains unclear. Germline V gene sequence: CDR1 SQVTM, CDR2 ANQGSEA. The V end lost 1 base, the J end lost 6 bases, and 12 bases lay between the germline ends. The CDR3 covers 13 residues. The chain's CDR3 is CSVEGRPAAEAFF. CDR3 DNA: TGCAGCGTTGAAGGACGCCCGGCGGCTGAAGCTTTCTTT.

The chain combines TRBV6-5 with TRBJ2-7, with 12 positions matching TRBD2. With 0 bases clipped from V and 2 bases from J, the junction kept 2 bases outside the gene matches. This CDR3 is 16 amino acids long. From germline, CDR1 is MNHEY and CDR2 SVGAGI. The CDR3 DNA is TGTGCCAGCAGTTACTCCTGGACTAGCGGGGCCTACGAGCAGTACTTC. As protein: CASSYSWTSGAYEQYF.

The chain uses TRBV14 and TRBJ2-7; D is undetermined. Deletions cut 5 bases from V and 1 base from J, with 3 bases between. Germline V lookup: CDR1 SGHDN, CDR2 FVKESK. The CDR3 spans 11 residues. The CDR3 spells CASSSSYEQYF. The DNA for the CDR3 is TGTGCCAGCAGCTCATCCTACGAGCAGTACTTC. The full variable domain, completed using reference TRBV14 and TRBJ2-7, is EAGVTQFPSHSVIEKGQTVTLRCDPISGHDNLYWYRRVMGKEIKFLLHFVKESKQDESGMPNNRFLAERTGGTYSTLKVQPAELEDSGVYFCASSSSYEQYFGPGTRLTVT.

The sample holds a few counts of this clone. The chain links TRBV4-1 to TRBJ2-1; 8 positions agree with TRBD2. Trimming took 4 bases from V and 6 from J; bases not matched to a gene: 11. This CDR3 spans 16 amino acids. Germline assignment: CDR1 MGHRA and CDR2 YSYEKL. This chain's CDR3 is CASSRLGTRMRNEQFF. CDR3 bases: TGCGCCAGCAGCCGCCTCGGGACTAGAATGCGCAATGAGCAGTTCTTC.

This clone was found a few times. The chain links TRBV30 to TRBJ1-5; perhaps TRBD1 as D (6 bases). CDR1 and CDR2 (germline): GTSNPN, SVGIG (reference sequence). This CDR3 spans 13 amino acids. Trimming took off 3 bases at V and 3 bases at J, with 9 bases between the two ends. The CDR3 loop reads CAWSGQYNQPQHF. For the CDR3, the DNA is TGTGCCTGGAGCGGACAGTACAATCAGCCCCAGCATTTT.

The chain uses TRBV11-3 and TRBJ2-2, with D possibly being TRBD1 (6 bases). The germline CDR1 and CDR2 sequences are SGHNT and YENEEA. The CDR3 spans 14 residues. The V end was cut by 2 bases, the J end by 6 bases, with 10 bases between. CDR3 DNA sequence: TGTGCCAGCAGCTTACTACAGGGCGCCGGGGAGCTGTTTTTT. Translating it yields CASSLLQGAGELFF.

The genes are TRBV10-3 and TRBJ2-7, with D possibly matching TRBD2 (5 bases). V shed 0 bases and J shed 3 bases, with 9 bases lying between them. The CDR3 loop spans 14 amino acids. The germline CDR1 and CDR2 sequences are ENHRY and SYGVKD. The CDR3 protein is CAISESLAGYEQYF. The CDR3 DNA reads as TGTGCCATCAGTGAGTCCCTAGCCGGCTACGAGCAGTACTTC.